This entry lists 20 T cell receptor beta chains sequenced from one sample in a study of cytomegalovirus exposure and HLA in healthy donors. The PCR had 60 Vbeta and 13 Jbeta primers. The assay was immunoSEQ multiplex PCR, and TCRdb's table has in-frame clones only and misses some. The table records 200,000 to 250,000 clones, about four fifths of them present only once. What was sequenced was PBMCs. These receptors all stem from a man aged 25-40 years in good health and CMV-seronegative.

To note about this clone: Other DNA sequences in the same sample also yield this CDR3. The chain combines TRBV28 with TRBJ1-5; tentative D call: TRBD1 (6 bases). The CDR3 is 13 residues long. V lost 3 bases, J lost 6 bases, and 9 bases lay in between. Per germline, CDR1 MDHEN and CDR2 SYDVKM. Here the CDR3 reads CASSFRGSQPQHF. In DNA form, the CDR3 reads TGTGCCAGCAGTTTCAGGGGCAGTCAGCCCCAGCATTTT.

The rearrangement uses TRBV5-1 and TRBJ1-6; a possible D gene is TRBD1 (6 bases). This CDR3 region has 16 residues. V was cut by 2 bases and J by 0 bases, with 9 bases left in between. Looked up from germline, CDR1 is SGHRS and CDR2 is YFSETQ. The DNA for the CDR3 is TGCGCCAGCAGCTTCGGACAGAGCTCCTATAATTCACCCCTCCACTTT. It is translated as CASSFGQSSYNSPLHF.

The V call is TRBV27, the J call TRBJ2-1; D is unresolved. The CDR3 covers 14 residues. Deletions cut 1 base from V and 2 bases from J, with 6 bases between. CDR1 MNHEY and CDR2 SMNVEV come from the germline V gene (reference sequence). CDR3 nucleotides: TGTGCCAGCAGTTTATTACAGACCTACAATGAGCAGTTCTTC. Protein: CASSLLQTYNEQFF.

This clone was observed a handful of times. The chain joins TRBV13 to TRBJ1-1; D unclear. V lost 5 bases to trimming and J lost 11 bases, with 9 bases between them. There are 10 residues in the CDR3. The germline V gene has CDR1 PRHDT and CDR2 FYEKMQ (reference sequence). The CDR3 DNA follows: TGTGCCAGCAGCCCCGACGGGGCTTTCTTT. This codes for CASSPDGAFF.

The rearrangement links TRBV6-1 to TRBJ2-1; D remains ambiguous. Trimming took off 5 bases at V and 0 bases at J, with 8 bases between the two ends. This CDR3 region has 14 residues. Germline V lookup: CDR1 MNHNS, CDR2 SASEGT. CDR3: CASSTTISYNEQFF. The DNA of the CDR3 is TGTGCCAGCAGTACAACTATCTCCTACAATGAGCAGTTCTTC.

The rearrangement uses TRBV5-1 and TRBJ2-1; weak D call: TRBD1 (5 bases). The CDR3 covers 14 residues. V lost 0 bases and J 6 bases, leaving 10 bases between the germline ends. Per the germline V gene, CDR1 is SGHRS and CDR2 is YFSETQ. CDR3 DNA: TGCGCCAGCAGCTTGGGGCAGGGAAGCAATGAGCAGTTCTTC. It codes for CASSLGQGSNEQFF. The entire variable domain, with the rest obtained from reference TRBV5-1 and TRBJ2-1, is as follows: KAGVTQTPRYLIKTRGQQVTLSCSPISGHRSVSWYQQTPGQGLQFLFEYFSETQRNKGNFPGRFSGRQFSNSRSEMNVSTLELGDSALYLCASSLGQGSNEQFFGPGTRLTVL.

This chain connects TRBV6-1 to TRBJ2-1, with 8 bases identical to TRBD1. Germline V CDR1 and CDR2: MNHNS, SASEGT. Losses at the gene ends were 8 bases for V and 3 bases for J; bases not matched to a gene: 9. This CDR3 has 15 residues. The CDR3 DNA sequence: TGTGCCAGCGGCGTTACAGGGGGATTCTACAATGAGCAGTTCTTC. Encoded protein: CASGVTGGFYNEQFF.

The chain carries TRBV5-6 and TRBJ2-2; the match to TRBD2 covers 9 bases. CDR1 SGHDT and CDR2 YYEEEE come from the germline V gene. Unmatched junction bases numbered 12, after V lost 1 base and J lost 5 bases. This CDR3 region has 18 residues. The CDR3 reads CASSLRTGGGAWTGELFF. The CDR3 region has the DNA TGTGCCAGCAGCTTGAGGACTGGCGGGGGGGCATGGACCGGGGAGCTGTTTTTT. The full variable domain, its missing parts supplied by reference TRBV5-6 and TRBJ2-2, is DAGVTQSPTHLIKTRGQQVTLRCSPKSGHDTVSWYQQALGQGPQFIFQYYEEEERQRGNFPDRFSGHQFPNYSSELNVNALLLGDSALYLCASSLRTGGGAWTGELFFGEGSRLTVL.

This clone occurred a few times. The chain recombines TRBV19 with TRBJ2-7; 7 bases are shared with TRBD1. CDR1 is LNHDA, CDR2 SQIVND, per germline (reference sequence). This CDR3 region has 17 residues. Trimming at V came to 8 bases and at J to 3 bases, leaving 19 bases not matched to a gene. CDR3 protein: CASDLHGPTGQNYEQYF. For the CDR3, the DNA is TGTGCCAGTGATCTGCACGGCCCCACGGGACAGAACTACGAGCAGTACTTC.

The chain couples TRBV15 to TRBJ2-7; perhaps TRBD1 as D (5 bases). Per germline, CDR1 LNHNV and CDR2 YYDKDF (reference sequence). The CDR3 length is 13 residues. Deletions cut 2 bases from V and 3 bases from J, with 8 bases between. CDR3 nucleotide sequence: TGTGCCACCAGCAGATCTCAGGGCTACGAGCAGTACTTC. This translates into CATSRSQGYEQYF.

The chain combines TRBV27 with TRBJ2-4; perhaps TRBD1 as D (6 bases). This CDR3 is 13 amino acids long. Germline V gene data show CDR1 as MNHEY and CDR2 as SMNVEV (reference sequence). Trimming cost V 4 bases and J 7 bases, with 11 bases left between them. Written as DNA, the CDR3 is TGTGCCAGCAGTTCGGGACATACGAACATTCAGTACTTC. Translated, it gives CASSSGHTNIQYF.

This rearrangement joins TRBV4-1 to TRBJ1-1, with 9 bases identical to TRBD1. The V and J ends lost 1 base and 5 bases, in that order; junction bases with no gene match: 5. There are 15 residues in the CDR3. In germline, CDR1 is MGHRA, CDR2 YSYEKL. CDR3 in amino acids: CASSQVTGGLTEAFF. DNA for the CDR3: TGCGCCAGCAGCCAAGTCACAGGGGGCTTGACTGAAGCTTTCTTT.

The chain uses TRBV9 and TRBJ1-2; a weak D match, TRBD1 (6 bases). Per the germline V gene, CDR1 is SGDLS and CDR2 is YYNGEE. The CDR3 has 15 residues. V lost 4 bases, J lost 0 bases, and 13 bases lay in between. This CDR3 is CASSPRTDSNYGYTF. CDR3 bases: TGTGCCAGCAGCCCCCGGACAGACTCTAACTATGGCTACACCTTC. Combining the CDR3 with reference TRBV9 and TRBJ1-2 gives the whole variable domain DSGVTQTPKHLITATGQRVTLRCSPRSGDLSVYWYQQSLDQGLQFLIQYYNGEERAKGNILERFSAQQFPDLHSELNLSSLELGDSALYFCASSPRTDSNYGYTFGSGTRLTVV.

For the CDR3, the DNA is TGCGCCAGCAGCCAAGATTTGGGACAGGGGGCAACCTACGAGCAGTACTTC. It encodes CASSQDLGQGATYEQYF. This rearrangement joins TRBV4-3 to TRBJ2-7; 12 bases map to TRBD1. The CDR3 runs 17 residues. V lost 0 bases, J lost 2 bases, and 5 bases stayed unmatched. Germline V CDR1 and CDR2: LGHNA, YSLEER.

This clone was counted only a few times. The chain combines TRBV7-3 with TRBJ1-6, with 7 bases fitting TRBD1. The J segment lost 5 bases and the V segment lost 2 bases, leaving 3 bases of the junction unmatched. CDR3 size: 15 residues. Germline CDR1 and CDR2: SGHTA and FQGTGA. In DNA form, the CDR3 reads TGTGCCAGCAGCTTATCAGGGGGAAATAATTCACCCCTCCACTTT. Its protein is CASSLSGGNNSPLHF.

The chain recombines TRBV6-5 with TRBJ2-5; possibly TRBD2 for D (5 bases). TRBJ2-7 matches the DNA end more closely, so the J call is doubtful. This CDR3 comprises 13 residues. Germline V CDR1 and CDR2: MNHEY, SVGAGI. Here the CDR3 reads CASYSSGVDEQYF. The CDR3 DNA sequence: TGTGCCAGCTATTCATCCGGGGTAGACGAGCAGTACTTC.

The rearrangement uses TRBV19 and TRBJ1-2; D may be TRBD1 (5 bases). In germline, CDR1 is LNHDA, CDR2 SQIVND (reference sequence). The length of the CDR3 is 15 residues. Deletions cut 5 bases from V and 4 bases from J, with 17 bases between. CDR3 amino acids: CASSPRGTGGYGYTF. CDR3 in DNA: TGTGCCAGTAGTCCACGGGGGACCGGGGGCTATGGCTACACCTTC.

CDR3 region: CASSPSQGSYEQYF. CDR3 DNA: TGTGCCAGCTCACCATCACAGGGCTCCTACGAGCAGTACTTC. The J gene is TRBJ2-7, the V gene TRBV18; possible D gene TRBD1, 6 bases. The V end lost 2 bases, the J end lost 0 bases, and 8 bases lay between the germline ends. The CDR3 has 14 amino acids. CDR1 and CDR2 (germline): KGHSH, LQKENI.

The V call is TRBV19, the J call TRBJ1-2, with D possibly being TRBD1 (6 bases). The CDR3 spans 15 residues. Looked up from germline, CDR1 is LNHDA and CDR2 is SQIVND (reference sequence). Trimming took off 3 bases at V and 4 bases at J, with 15 bases between the two ends. Here the CDR3 reads CASSIGEPRGYGYTF. The CDR3 DNA is TGTGCCAGTAGTATCGGGGAGCCCAGGGGCTATGGCTACACCTTC.

The chain joins TRBV2 to TRBJ2-1, with a weak D call TRBD2 (6 bases). Germline CDR1 and CDR2: SNHLY and FYNNEI. V lost 6 bases and J 2 bases, leaving 20 bases between the germline ends. The CDR3 runs to 17 residues. The CDR3 is CASSPQASDQAYNEQFF. The DNA of the CDR3 is TGTGCCAGCAGCCCGCAGGCTAGCGACCAAGCCTACAATGAGCAGTTCTTC.